This TCR beta chain was found in a study of regulatory T cells in long-lasting Graves disease. Germline CDR1 is SGHRS and CDR2 is YFSETQ. The ends were cut back, 4 bases at V and 6 bases at J, with 6 bases in the middle. This CDR3 is built from 11 residues. Specified time point: newly diagnosed GD, antithyroid drugs for less than 3 months. Construction of the TCR library relied on RNA isolated from PBMCs. On this clonotype itself: Its antigen is not identified.

Construction of the TCR beta libraries employed iRepertoire HTBI primers in conjunction with Arm-PCR of CDR3 regions. TCRdb reanalysed the multiplex PCR reads using MiXCR and keeps one entry per CDR3 protein. The data show around 470,000 distinct CDR3 sequences, 12% to 15% seen once. Whole-study results and caveats: TRBV28, TRBJ1-2 and TRBJ2-5 emerged as the favored segments in persistent disease.

These data are also associated with another study on T cells in Graves' hyperthyroidism and ophthalmopathy.

The source material was peripheral blood mononuclear cells (PBMCs), sampled at new diagnosis, from a patient treated with antithyroid drugs. The TCR sequence derives from a woman between 45 and 65 years old with Graves disease. The J gene is TRBJ2-3, the V gene TRBV5-1; no reliable D call. For the CDR3, the DNA is TGCGCCAGCAGCGCGAACGATACGCAGTATTTT. Its protein product is CASSANDTQYF.